One sample yielded the 26 T cell receptor beta chains listed below, sequenced in a study of blood T cells in healthy people across ages. Using a J-beta primer mix together with a sample-barcoded 5' primer, a second PCR was run for roughly 7 to 12 cycles. TCRdb used MiXCR to reprocess the 5' RACE reads, holding one entry per CDR3 protein. The sample includes over a million distinct CDR3 sequences, roughly a quarter of them seen just once. These same records also appear under a second study, on T cells of mothers and their children.

Sequenced material: blood. Source of these receptors: a girl aged 2-10 years in good health.

The rearrangement uses TRBV13 and TRBJ2-5, with a weak D call TRBD2 (7 bases). CDR1 is PRHDT and CDR2 is FYEKMQ in the germline V gene (reference sequence). The length of the CDR3 is 13 residues. V shed 8 bases and J shed 6 bases, with 16 bases lying between them. The CDR3 spells CASEERGGKTQYF. CDR3 in DNA: TGTGCCAGCGAGGAGAGGGGGGGAAAGACCCAGTACTTC.

The rearrangement joins TRBV20-1 to TRBJ1-1, with 7 bases fitting TRBD1. Germline lookup yields CDR1 DFQATT and CDR2 SNEGSKA (reference sequence). The CDR3 totals 14 residues. Trimming at V came to 2 bases and at J to 7 bases, leaving 10 bases not matched to a gene. The CDR3 loop is CSARPGRGVDEAFF. The CDR3 DNA is TGCAGTGCTAGACCGGGCAGGGGGGTGGATGAAGCTTTCTTT.

The J gene is TRBJ2-3, the V gene TRBV7-9; 9 bases fit TRBD2. Germline V lookup: CDR1 SEHNR, CDR2 FQNEAQ (reference sequence). The CDR3 is 14 residues long. V was pared by 3 bases and J by 5 bases, with 3 bases of the junction left unmatched. CDR3 in DNA: TGTGCCAGCAGCTTGCCAGCGGGGGGAGATACGCAGTATTTT. Translating gives CASSLPAGGDTQYF.

This clonotype was detected a few times. The V and J genes are TRBV5-6 and TRBJ1-2, with D hard to call. The germline V gene encodes CDR1 SGHDT and CDR2 YYEEEE. The CDR3 totals 12 residues. Trimming removed 0 bases at V and 6 bases at J, with 6 bases between. CDR3 in DNA: TGTGCCAGCAGCTTGGCAAGGGATGGCTACACCTTC. Protein product: CASSLARDGYTF.

The rearrangement joins TRBV7-9 to TRBJ2-5; D is possibly TRBD1 (6 bases). The germline V and J ends were trimmed by 1 base and 4 bases, with 13 bases remaining between them. The CDR3 totals 15 residues. CDR1 SEHNR and CDR2 FQNEAQ come from the germline V gene (reference sequence). CDR3 sequence reads: CASSLEGTTTETQYF. CDR3 coding DNA: TGTGCCAGCAGCTTAGAAGGGACAACCACAGAGACCCAGTACTTC.

This sequence joins TRBV27 and TRBJ2-5, with a tentative D call TRBD1 (6 bases). The DNA end is more similar to TRBJ2-1, so the J call may be wrong. CDR1 is MNHEY and CDR2 is SMNVEV in the germline V gene (reference sequence). CDR3 length: 14 residues. The CDR3 loop reads CASKQGRSLNEQFF. The DNA of the CDR3 is TGTGCCAGCAAACAGGGCCGTTCCTTGAATGAGCAGTTCTTC.

The CDR3 spells CASSDFGETQYF. CDR3 in DNA: TGTGCCAGCAGCGATTTTGGGGAGACCCAGTACTTC. The chain employs TRBV5-4 and TRBJ2-5, with D uncertain. CDR1 is SGHNT, CDR2 YYREEE, per germline (reference sequence). This CDR3 has 12 residues. With 4 bases removed from V and 5 bases from J, the gap between germline ends came to 9 bases.

This clonotype was counted between two and nine times. The CDR3 region is CASSPFGRMRGTEAFF. In nucleotides, the CDR3 is TGTGCCAGCAGCCCTTTTGGGAGGATGAGGGGCACTGAAGCTTTCTTT. The rearrangement uses TRBV5-5 and TRBJ1-1, with a weak D call TRBD1 (5 bases). The CDR3 sequence is 16 residues long. Trimming took off 4 bases at V and 4 bases at J, with 20 bases between the two ends. Per the germline V gene, CDR1 is SGHKS and CDR2 is YYEKEE (reference sequence).

The chain has TRBV7-3 and TRBJ2-5; D ambiguous. The J call may be wrong; the DNA end is better matched by TRBJ2-1. Germline CDR1 is SGHTA and CDR2 is FQGTGA. This CDR3 spans 13 amino acids. This CDR3 is CASSLYLANEQFF. In nucleotides, the CDR3 is TGTGCCAGCAGCTTATACTTGGCCAATGAGCAGTTCTTC.

The sample holds a few counts of this clonotype. At one boundary the junction diverges from the germline segment, which might be a read error. The chain recombines TRBV9 with TRBJ2-7, with D unresolved. Germline V CDR1 and CDR2: SGDLS, YYNGEE. The CDR3 extends over 12 amino acids. CDR3 nucleotide sequence: TGTGCCAACAGCTTTCGACTTGACGAGCAGTACTTC. Translated: CANSFRLDEQYF. The full variable domain, its missing parts supplied by reference TRBV9 and TRBJ2-7, is DSGVTQTPKHLITATGQRVTLRCSPRSGDLSVYWYQQSLDQGLQFLIQYYNGEERAKGNILERFSAQQFPDLHSELNLSSLELGDSALYFCANSFRLDEQYFGPGTRLTVT.

Ten or more counts support this clonotype. The chain links TRBV7-9 to TRBJ2-7, with D tentatively TRBD1 (6 bases). The V end was cut by 4 bases, the J end by 4 bases, with 14 bases between. This CDR3 spans 14 amino acids. CDR1 SEHNR and CDR2 FQNEAQ come from the germline V gene (reference sequence). The CDR3 reads CASSYGDTVYEQYF. Written as DNA, the CDR3 is TGTGCCAGCAGCTACGGGGACACAGTATACGAGCAGTACTTC.

In its sample, this clonotype was seen a few times. This likely comes from a read error, as the CDR3 has no conserved phenylalanine or tryptophan at its end. No DNA is shown, since the ends of the CDR3 on it are uncertain; the CDR3 is the one TCRdb lists. This chain uses TRBV7-9 with TRBJ1-2; TRBD1 reflects the table's D call only, with no check against the DNA. Counting both end residues, the CDR3 totals 14 amino acids. Germline CDR1 is SEHNR and CDR2 is FQNEAQ (reference sequence). The CDR3 loop is CASSSSLEPGQFSL.

The chain joins TRBV12-3 or TRBV12-4 to TRBJ2-2, with D possibly TRBD1 on 6 matching bases. CDR3 length equals 19 residues. Trimming cost V 6 bases and J 0 bases, with 23 bases left between them. Here the CDR3 reads CASSPRGTSRGANTGELFF. DNA for the CDR3: TGTGCCAGCAGCCCTAGGGGGACAAGTCGGGGCGCGAACACCGGGGAGCTGTTTTTT.

This clonotype was seen ten or more times. The V gene is TRBV14, the J gene TRBJ1-5; no clear D gene. The CDR3 runs to 12 residues. Trimming cost V 1 base and J 9 bases, with 7 bases left between them. Germline values: CDR1 SGHDN, CDR2 FVKESK. This CDR3 is CASSQAEGPQHF. DNA for the CDR3: TGTGCCAGCAGCCAAGCCGAGGGGCCCCAGCATTTT.

The CDR3 region has the DNA TGCAGCGTTTGGGACCCCCGGCTCAGCGGGGAGCTGTTTTTT. Amino acid sequence: CSVWDPRLSGELFF. This chain connects TRBV29-1 to TRBJ2-2, with D tentatively TRBD1 or TRBD2 (5 bases each). The CDR3 length is 14 residues. In germline, CDR1 is SQVTM, CDR2 ANQGSEA. V was pared by 5 bases and J by 7 bases, with 17 bases between.

CDR3 residues: CASSLSSDRADTQYF. The CDR3 coding sequence is TGTGCCAGCAGCCTGAGCAGCGACAGGGCGGATACGCAGTATTTT. The chain uses TRBV28 and TRBJ2-3, with 7 positions matching TRBD1. The CDR3 is 15 residues long. The V gene end was trimmed by 6 bases and the J gene end by 6 bases; junction bases not matched to a gene: 12. The germline V gene encodes CDR1 MDHEN and CDR2 SYDVKM.

The V and J genes are TRBV20-1 and TRBJ2-1, with 10 bases lining up with TRBD2. Losses at the gene ends were 2 bases for V and 7 bases for J; bases not matched to a gene: 14. This CDR3 contains 17 residues. Per the germline V gene, CDR1 is DFQATT and CDR2 is SNEGSKA (reference sequence). CDR3 sequence reads: CSARPLGLAAIKNEQFF. The CDR3 DNA follows: TGCAGTGCTAGACCCCTCGGACTAGCGGCAATTAAAAATGAGCAGTTCTTC.

The chain carries TRBV29-1 and TRBJ1-1; 8 positions match TRBD1. The CDR3 has 13 amino acids. The junction had 5 bases not matched to a gene; V was cut back by 4 bases and J by 4 bases. Germline V gene data show CDR1 as SQVTM and CDR2 as ANQGSEA. The DNA of the CDR3 is TGCAGCGTTGGACAGGGGTTGTCCACTGAAGCTTTCTTT. This codes for CSVGQGLSTEAFF.

CDR3 sequence: CSVERGQYNEQFF. Here the CDR3 DNA reads TGCAGCGTAGAGCGGGGCCAGTACAATGAGCAGTTCTTC. The chain is built from TRBV29-1 and TRBJ2-1; 7 bases fit TRBD2. CDR1 and CDR2 (germline): SQVTM, ANQGSEA. The V segment lost 6 bases and the J segment 4 bases; nucleotides outside the gene matches: 6. The CDR3 loop spans 13 amino acids.

The J gene is TRBJ1-2, the V gene TRBV20-1; D remains unclear. CDR1 is DFQATT, CDR2 SNEGSKA, per germline (reference sequence). V lost 3 bases to trimming and J lost 8 bases, with 19 bases between them. The CDR3 runs 14 residues. Here the CDR3 reads CSASVLDKSGGYTF. The DNA for the CDR3 is TGCAGTGCTAGTGTACTCGACAAATCTGGCGGCTACACCTTC.

In this sample, this clonotype turned up a few times. CDR3: CASSPFRKTGEETQYF. The CDR3 DNA reads TGTGCCAGCAGCCCCTTCCGCAAAACAGGGGAAGAGACCCAGTACTTC. The chain couples TRBV13 to TRBJ2-5; 7 bases are shared with TRBD1. The CDR3 spans 16 residues. Germline V lookup: CDR1 PRHDT, CDR2 FYEKMQ (reference sequence). V dropped 5 bases and J dropped 3; count of bases not matched to a gene: 12.

This clonotype was detected a few times. The CDR3 sequence: CSARGPQGPQETQYF. The CDR3 coding sequence is TGCAGTGCTAGAGGCCCCCAGGGACCCCAAGAGACCCAGTACTTC. The V and J genes are TRBV20-1 and TRBJ2-1, with D possibly called TRBD1 or TRBD2 (5 bases each). The J call is in doubt because the DNA end fits TRBJ2-5 better. Germline V gene lookup returns CDR1 DFQATT and CDR2 SNEGSKA (reference sequence). The CDR3 is 15 amino acids.

In its sample, this clonotype was seen a few times. CDR3 loop: CASSQELQGIAEAFF. CDR3 sequence (DNA): TGTGCCAGCAGCCAAGAATTACAGGGTATCGCTGAAGCTTTCTTT. This sequence joins TRBV4-2 and TRBJ1-1; maybe TRBD1 (6 bases). Trimming stripped 0 bases from V and 6 bases from J, with 14 bases between. CDR3 size: 15 residues. From germline, CDR1 is LGHNA and CDR2 YNFKEQ.

This clonotype has more than one count but fewer than ten. The CDR3 nucleotides read TGCGCCAGCAGCCAAGATAGCCCCGGTGGACTAGCGGTCTACGAGCAGTACTTC. It translates to CASSQDSPGGLAVYEQYF. V is TRBV4-1 and J is TRBJ2-7; 10 nucleotides align to TRBD2. Germline V CDR1 and CDR2: MGHRA, YSYEKL. This CDR3 contains 18 residues. With 0 bases clipped from V and 3 bases from J, the junction kept 11 bases outside the gene matches.

The chain joins TRBV5-1 to TRBJ2-1, with D uncertain. This CDR3 contains 14 residues. Germline V gives CDR1 SGHRS, CDR2 YFSETQ. V lost 1 base and J 7 bases, leaving 12 bases between the germline ends. The DNA of the CDR3 is TGCGCCAGCAGCTTGCTTACCGAATTAAATGAGCAGTTCTTC. Its protein is CASSLLTELNEQFF.

The chain combines TRBV5-6 with TRBJ2-3; 14 nucleotides match TRBD2. V lost 3 bases and J lost 11; bases outside the gene matches: 8. CDR1 is SGHDT and CDR2 is YYEEEE in the germline V gene. The CDR3 length is 15 residues. CDR3: CASSSWGLAGERQYF. The DNA for the CDR3 is TGTGCCAGCAGCTCCTGGGGACTAGCGGGAGAAAGGCAGTATTTT. Supplemented by reference TRBV5-6 and TRBJ2-3, the full variable domain reads DAGVTQSPTHLIKTRGQQVTLRCSPKSGHDTVSWYQQALGQGPQFIFQYYEEEERQRGNFPDRFSGHQFPNYSSELNVNALLLGDSALYLCASSSWGLAGERQYFGPGTRLTVL.